These 15 T cell receptor beta chains were all obtained from the same sample, sequenced in a study of shared clonotypes between healthy human individuals. The protocol was immunoSEQ multiplex PCR, while the TCRdb copy is restricted to in-frame clones and leaves out a portion. The table has over 700,000 clones, 72% seen once. The sequenced sample was memory CD4+ T cells sorted from blood. Subset given: CD45RA-negative fraction. All receptors come from a woman under 40 in good health.

This chain joins TRBV6-5 and TRBJ2-1; D gene unclear. CDR3 length: 14 amino acids. Germline assignment: CDR1 MNHEY and CDR2 SVGAGI. V was shortened by 2 bases and J by 6 bases, with 11 bases between the two germline ends. CDR3 in amino acids: CASSYDGGFNEQFF. As DNA, the CDR3 is TGTGCCAGCAGTTACGATGGTGGATTCAATGAGCAGTTCTTC.

This chain joins TRBV11-2 and TRBJ2-1, with D maybe TRBD2 (6 bases). In germline, CDR1 is SGHAT, CDR2 FQNNGV. Between the trimmed V and J ends, which lost 2 bases and 3 bases, there was a span of 11 bases. This CDR3 has 15 residues. In DNA form, the CDR3 reads TGTGCCAGCAGCTTATATCCGGGAGTCTACAATGAGCAGTTCTTC. Amino acid sequence: CASSLYPGVYNEQFF.

CDR3 in amino acids: CASSLSGAAYNEQFF. CDR3 in DNA: TGTGCCAGCAGCTTATCAGGGGCAGCTTATAATGAGCAGTTCTTC. The chain links TRBV7-2 to TRBJ2-1; TRBD1 is a possible D gene (6 bases). Germline CDR1 is SGHTA and CDR2 is FQGNSA. Deletions cut 2 bases from V and 7 bases from J, with 15 bases between. The CDR3 is 15 residues long.

This clone was detected a few times. The CDR3 sequence: CASSARGPGGTDTQYF. DNA for the CDR3: TGTGCCAGCAGTGCCCGGGGACCCGGAGGCACAGATACGCAGTATTTT. The chain recombines TRBV6-1 with TRBJ2-3; D may match TRBD1 or TRBD2 (5 bases each). The CDR3 covers 16 residues. The V and J ends lost 4 bases and 1 base respectively, with 15 bases between them. Germline CDR1 MNHNS, CDR2 SASEGT.

The V gene is TRBV6-1, the J gene TRBJ2-5, with D perhaps TRBD2 (5 bases). This CDR3 is built from 12 residues. Germline-derived CDR1 and CDR2 are MNHNS and SASEGT. Trimming removed 6 bases from V and 5 bases from J, with 10 bases in between. CDR3 region: CASRDFGETQYF. The CDR3 DNA follows: TGTGCCAGCAGGGACTTCGGTGAGACCCAGTACTTC.

The CDR3 DNA follows: TGTGCCAGCAGACTTACAGGGATGAACACTGAAGCTTTCTTT. Amino acid sequence: CASRLTGMNTEAFF. The chain couples TRBV6-5 to TRBJ1-1; a weak D match, TRBD1 (6 bases). The CDR3 consists of 14 residues. Trimming shortened V by 6 bases and J by 0 bases, and 11 bases separated the two germline ends. Looked up from germline, CDR1 is MNHEY and CDR2 is SVGAGI.

The V call is TRBV5-4, the J call TRBJ1-5; no firm D call. V was shortened by 0 bases and J by 7 bases, with 14 bases between the two germline ends. In germline, CDR1 is SGHNT, CDR2 YYREEE (reference sequence). The length of the CDR3 is 15 residues. CDR3 DNA: TGTGCCAGCAGCTTGGGTGGCGGTCCGGGACAGCCCCAGCATTTT. It codes for CASSLGGGPGQPQHF. The complete variable domain, with remaining parts taken from reference TRBV5-4 and TRBJ1-5, reads ETGVTQSPTHLIKTRGQQVTLRCSSQSGHNTVSWYQQALGQGPQFIFQYYREEENGRGNFPPRFSGLQFPNYSSELNVNALELDDSALYLCASSLGGGPGQPQHFGDGTRLSIL.

The V gene is TRBV19, the J gene TRBJ1-2; 7 nucleotides match TRBD1. There are 15 residues in the CDR3. The V and J ends lost 3 bases and 2 bases, in that order; junction bases with no gene match: 6. Germline assignment: CDR1 LNHDA and CDR2 SQIVND (reference sequence). The CDR3 sequence: CASSIGDRANYGYTF. The CDR3 bases are TGTGCCAGTAGTATCGGTGACAGGGCCAACTATGGCTACACCTTC.

The chain is built from TRBV2 and TRBJ2-7; 7 bases are shared with TRBD2. CDR1 is SNHLY and CDR2 is FYNNEI in the germline V gene. J gave up 8 bases and V 6 bases, and 4 bases lay outside the gene matches. This CDR3 has 11 residues. CDR3 protein: CASSVGTKQYF. CDR3 DNA: TGTGCCAGCAGCGTAGGGACTAAGCAGTACTTC. Complete variable domain (other parts from reference TRBV2 and TRBJ2-7): EPEVTQTPSHQVTQMGQEVILRCVPISNHLYFYWYRQILGQKVEFLVSFYNNEISEKSEIFDDQFSVERPDGSNFTLKIRSTKLEDSAMYFCASSVGTKQYFGPGTRLTVT.

J is TRBJ2-4 and V is TRBV6-1; no clear D gene. The V gene's germline CDR1 is MNHNS and CDR2 SASEGT. With 1 base removed from V and 6 bases from J, the gap between germline ends came to 7 bases. The CDR3 runs 13 residues. This chain's CDR3 is CASSEVWGNIQYF. DNA of the CDR3: TGTGCCAGCAGTGAAGTTTGGGGAAACATTCAGTACTTC.

As for this clone: The same CDR3 is also encoded by other DNA sequences in this sample. The chain links TRBV5-1 to TRBJ2-7; 7 bases agree with TRBD1. Per the germline V gene, CDR1 is SGHRS and CDR2 is YFSETQ. The length of the CDR3 is 15 residues. The junction had 4 bases not matched to a gene; V was cut back by 0 bases and J by 1 base. The CDR3 sequence is CASSLGGTDSYEQYF. The DNA of the CDR3 is TGCGCCAGCAGCTTGGGTGGGACAGATTCCTACGAGCAGTACTTC.

The chain couples TRBV2 to TRBJ2-1, with 10 bases fitting TRBD2. Per germline, CDR1 SNHLY and CDR2 FYNNEI. With V trimmed by 7 bases and J by 1 base, 4 bases remained unmatched. The CDR3 totals 15 residues. The CDR3 here is CASKLAGVSYNEQFF. The DNA of the CDR3 is TGTGCCAGCAAGCTAGCGGGAGTGTCCTACAATGAGCAGTTCTTC.

This chain links TRBV27 with TRBJ1-1; the D is unclear. The CDR3 has 12 residues. The V and J ends lost 4 bases and 4 bases respectively, with 7 bases between them. Germline loops: CDR1 MNHEY, CDR2 SMNVEV (reference sequence). The CDR3 here is CASSSLGTEAFF. The CDR3 nucleotides are TGTGCCAGCAGTTCTCTAGGCACTGAAGCTTTCTTT.

Turning to this clone: Other nucleotide sequences in the sample specify the same CDR3. This sequence joins TRBV19 and TRBJ2-4, with 7 bases lining up with TRBD1. V lost 1 base and J lost 3; bases outside the gene matches: 0. The germline V gene has CDR1 LNHDA and CDR2 SQIVND (reference sequence). This CDR3 spans 14 amino acids. The CDR3 DNA is TGTGCCAGTAGTATAGCAGGGGGCAAAAACATTCAGTACTTC. It encodes CASSIAGGKNIQYF.

The rearrangement joins TRBV5-1 to TRBJ1-5, with D possibly TRBD1 on 5 matching bases. This CDR3 has 15 amino acids. V was shortened by 2 bases and J by 6 bases, with 15 bases between the two germline ends. Germline CDR1 and CDR2: SGHRS and YFSETQ. The DNA for the CDR3 is TGCGCCAGCAGCTTTTCCGGGGGTAGGTTTCAGCCCCAGCATTTT. It translates to CASSFSGGRFQPQHF.